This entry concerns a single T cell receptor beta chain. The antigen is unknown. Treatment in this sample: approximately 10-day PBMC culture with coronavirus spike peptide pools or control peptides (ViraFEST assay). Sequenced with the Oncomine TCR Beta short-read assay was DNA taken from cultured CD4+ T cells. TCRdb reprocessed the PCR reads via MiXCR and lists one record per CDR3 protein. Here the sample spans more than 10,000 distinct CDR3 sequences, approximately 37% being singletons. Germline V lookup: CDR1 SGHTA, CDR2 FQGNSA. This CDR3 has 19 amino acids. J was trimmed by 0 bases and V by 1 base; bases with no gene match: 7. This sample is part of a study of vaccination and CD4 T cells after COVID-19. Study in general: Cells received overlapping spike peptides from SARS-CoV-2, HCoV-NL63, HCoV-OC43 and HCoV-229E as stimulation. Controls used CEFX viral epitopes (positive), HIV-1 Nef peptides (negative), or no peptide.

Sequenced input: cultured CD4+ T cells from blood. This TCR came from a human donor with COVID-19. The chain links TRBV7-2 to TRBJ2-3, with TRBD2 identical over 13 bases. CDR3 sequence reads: CASSLGLAGGDTSTDTQYF. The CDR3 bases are TGTGCCAGCAGCTTAGGACTAGCGGGGGGCGATACTAGCACAGATACGCAGTATTTT. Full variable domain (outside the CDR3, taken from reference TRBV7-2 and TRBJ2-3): GAGVSQSPSNKVTEKGKDVELRCDPISGHTALYWYRQSLGQGLEFLIYFQGNSAPDKSGLPSDRFSAERTGGSVSTLTIQRTQQEDSAVYLCASSLGLAGGDTSTDTQYFGPGTRLTVL.